Listed below are T cell receptor beta chains from one sample, sequenced in a study of blood T cells in healthy people across ages. One entry per CDR3 protein, called by TCRdb with MiXCR from the 5' RACE reads. The sample carries a few hundred thousand distinct CDR3 sequences, roughly half recorded once. Sequences were obtained from blood. The receptors derive from a man aged 60 to 75 in good health. CDR3s include the opening cysteine and the closing phenylalanine or tryptophan. The order of the fields is D gene, V gene, clone size, J gene, CDR3 DNA, CDR3 protein. The D gene is left open where the match is weak. Part of the rows lack a size; the others show once, few, many or a class for expanded clones.

>TRBD2|TRBV29-1|NA|TRBJ2-3
TGCAGCGTTCAGCGGGGGAGCACAGATACGCAGTATTTT
CSVQRGSTDTQYF
>TRBD1|TRBV7-2|NA|TRBJ2-6
TGTGCCAGCAGCCCAGGGGGTGGGGCCAACGTCCTGACTTTC
CASSPGGGANVLTF
>NA|TRBV6-1|NA|TRBJ1-2
TGTGCCATCAGTAGCACGAGGCACGGCTACACCTTC
CAISSTRHGYTF
>TRBD2|TRBV11-1|many|TRBJ2-5
TGTGCCAGCAGCTCACGGCGGGAGCCCCAAGAGACCCAGTACTTC
CASSSRREPQETQYF
>NA|TRBV7-2|NA|TRBJ1-5
TGTGCCAGCAGCTTAGCGGAGGGCCAGCCCCAGCATTTT
CASSLAEGQPQHF
>TRBD2|TRBV7-9|few|TRBJ2-7
TGTGCCAGCAGCCTGACACCGGGAGGCCCCCTCTACGAGCAGTACTTC
CASSLTPGGPLYEQYF
>TRBD2|TRBV6-5|many|TRBJ2-7
TGTGCCAGCAGTTCCCGAGCGGGGGGCCCCTACGAGCAGTACTTC
CASSSRAGGPYEQYF
>TRBD2|TRBV9|few|TRBJ2-3
TGTGCCAGCAGCGTAGCGGCTAGCGGCTTCCCAGATACGCAGTATTTT
CASSVAASGFPDTQYF
>TRBD1|TRBV5-1|few|TRBJ1-1
TGCGCCAGCAGCCAAGGACAGGTGTTTGAAGCTTTCTTT
CASSQGQVFEAFF
>TRBD2|TRBV7-2|once|TRBJ2-7
TGTGCCAGCAGCACCCAGGGAGGGAGCTCCTACGAGCAGTACTTC
CASSTQGGSSYEQYF
>NA|TRBV2|NA|TRBJ2-1
TGTGCCAGCAGTCTGACTGAGCAGTTCTTC
CASSLTEQFF